This TCR beta chain comes out of a study of control samples from healthy donors and cancer patients. The table came from immunoSEQ multiplex PCR; TCRdb's copy has only in-frame clones and leaves some out. The data contain roughly 100,000 clones, around nine tenths of them singletons. CDR1 is SGHAT and CDR2 is FQNNGV in the germline V gene. With V trimmed by 5 bases and J by 4 bases, 19 bases remained unmatched. The CDR3 contains 19 residues. This clonotype originated in a man aged 30 to 45 in good health. The sequencing input was blood. V is TRBV11-2 and J is TRBJ2-3; 9 bases are a match to TRBD2. The CDR3 bases are TGTGCCAGCAGCCCTTCCTCTCTAGGACTAGCGAACCGCCCAGATACGCAGTATTTT. Its translation is CASSPSSLGLANRPDTQYF.